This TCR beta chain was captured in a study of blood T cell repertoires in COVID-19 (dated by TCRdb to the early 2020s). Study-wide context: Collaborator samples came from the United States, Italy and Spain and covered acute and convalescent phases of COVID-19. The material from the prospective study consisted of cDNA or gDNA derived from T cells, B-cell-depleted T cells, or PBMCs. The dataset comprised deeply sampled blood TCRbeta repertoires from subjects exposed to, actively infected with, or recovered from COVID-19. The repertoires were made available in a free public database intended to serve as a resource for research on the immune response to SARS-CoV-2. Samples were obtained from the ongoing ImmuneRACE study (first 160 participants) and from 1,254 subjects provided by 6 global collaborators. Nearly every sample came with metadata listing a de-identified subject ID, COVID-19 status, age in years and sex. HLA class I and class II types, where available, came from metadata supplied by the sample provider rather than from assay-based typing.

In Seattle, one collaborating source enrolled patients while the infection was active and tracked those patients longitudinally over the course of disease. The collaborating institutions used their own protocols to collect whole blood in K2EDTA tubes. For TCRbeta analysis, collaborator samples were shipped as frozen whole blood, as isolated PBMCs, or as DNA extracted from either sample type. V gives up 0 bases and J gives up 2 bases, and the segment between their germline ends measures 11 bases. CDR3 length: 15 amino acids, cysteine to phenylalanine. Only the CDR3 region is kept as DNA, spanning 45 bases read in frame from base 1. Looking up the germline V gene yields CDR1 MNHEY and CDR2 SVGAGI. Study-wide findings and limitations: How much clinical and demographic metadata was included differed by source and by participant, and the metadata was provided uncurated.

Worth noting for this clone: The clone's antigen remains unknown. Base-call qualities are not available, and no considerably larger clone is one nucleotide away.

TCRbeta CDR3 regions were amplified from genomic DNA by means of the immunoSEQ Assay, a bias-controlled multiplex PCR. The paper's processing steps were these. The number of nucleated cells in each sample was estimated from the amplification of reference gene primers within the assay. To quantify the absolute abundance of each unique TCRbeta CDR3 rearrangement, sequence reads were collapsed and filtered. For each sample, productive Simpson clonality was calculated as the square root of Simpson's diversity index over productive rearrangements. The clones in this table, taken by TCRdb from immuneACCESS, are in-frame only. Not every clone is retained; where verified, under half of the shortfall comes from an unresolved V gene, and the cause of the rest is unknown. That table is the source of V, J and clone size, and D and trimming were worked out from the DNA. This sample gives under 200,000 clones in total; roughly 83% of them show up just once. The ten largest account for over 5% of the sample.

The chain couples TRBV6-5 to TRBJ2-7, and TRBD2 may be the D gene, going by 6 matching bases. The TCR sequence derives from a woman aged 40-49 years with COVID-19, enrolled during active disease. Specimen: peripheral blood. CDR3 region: CASSYSVSGAYEQYF. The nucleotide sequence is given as TGTGCCAGCAGTTACTCGGTATCGGGAGCCTACGAGCAGTACTTC.